Each of the 4 T cell receptor beta chains below was sequenced from the same sample in a study of blood T cell repertoires in COVID-19. Method: immunoSEQ multiplex PCR; TCRdb's copy keeps in-frame clones and lacks some. The table lists approximately 280,000 clones, 86% of them singletons. The specimen sequenced was PBMCs or T cells enriched from blood (not recorded which). The receptors originated from a woman aged 18-30 years who had recovered from COVID-19.

The V gene is TRBV25-1, the J gene TRBJ1-4; TRBD1 matches 8 bases. The CDR3 sequence is 16 residues long. Germline-derived CDR1 and CDR2 are MGHDK and SYGVNS. The junction had 3 bases not matched to a gene; V was cut back by 2 bases and J by 1 base. CDR3 bases: TGTGCCAGCAGTGAACAGGGGGCTGTAACTAATGAAAAACTGTTTTTT. It yields the protein CASSEQGAVTNEKLFF.

The rearrangement joins TRBV19 to TRBJ2-3, with 9 bases identical to TRBD2. Germline CDR1 is LNHDA and CDR2 is SQIVND (reference sequence). With V trimmed by 5 bases and J by 2 bases, 2 bases remained unmatched. This CDR3 is built from 14 residues. CDR3 nucleotide sequence: TGTGCCAGTAGTTCTAGCGGGGACACAGATACGCAGTATTTT. This codes for CASSSSGDTDTQYF.

The gene calls are TRBV13 and TRBJ2-3, with 10 bases aligning to TRBD1. The CDR3 contains 16 residues. V was clipped by 1 base and J by 4 bases; unmatched bases: 5. Per germline, CDR1 PRHDT and CDR2 FYEKMQ (reference sequence). CDR3 sequence (DNA): TGTGCCAGCAGCTTAGAGGGACAGGGGTATGCAGATACGCAGTATTTT. It codes for CASSLEGQGYADTQYF.

The rearrangement joins TRBV5-1 to TRBJ2-1; TRBD2 agrees at 9 bases. With 5 bases clipped from V and 2 bases from J, the junction kept 5 bases outside the gene matches. Germline V gene sequence: CDR1 SGHRS, CDR2 YFSETQ. The length of the CDR3 is 15 residues. CDR3 sequence: CASRVAGGTYNEQFF. CDR3 coding DNA: TGCGCCAGCAGAGTGGCGGGGGGGACCTACAATGAGCAGTTCTTC.